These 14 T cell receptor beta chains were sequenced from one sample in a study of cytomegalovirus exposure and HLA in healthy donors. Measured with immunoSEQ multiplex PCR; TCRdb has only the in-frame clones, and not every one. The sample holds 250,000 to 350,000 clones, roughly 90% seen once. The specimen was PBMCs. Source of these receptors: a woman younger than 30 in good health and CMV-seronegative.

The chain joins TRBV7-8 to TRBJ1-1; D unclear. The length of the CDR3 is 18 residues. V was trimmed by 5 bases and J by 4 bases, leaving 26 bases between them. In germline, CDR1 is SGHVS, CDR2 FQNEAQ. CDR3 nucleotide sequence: TGTGCCAGCAGCCTTAGGTCGGCTCTAGGGAGGGAAGGCACTGAAGCTTTCTTT. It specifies CASSLRSALGREGTEAFF.

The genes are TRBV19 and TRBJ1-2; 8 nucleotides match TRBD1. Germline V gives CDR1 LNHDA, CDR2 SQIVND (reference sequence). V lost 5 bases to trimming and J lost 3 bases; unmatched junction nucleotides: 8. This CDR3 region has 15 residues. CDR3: CASSHARQGHYGYTF. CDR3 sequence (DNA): TGTGCCAGTAGTCACGCCAGACAGGGGCACTATGGCTACACCTTC.

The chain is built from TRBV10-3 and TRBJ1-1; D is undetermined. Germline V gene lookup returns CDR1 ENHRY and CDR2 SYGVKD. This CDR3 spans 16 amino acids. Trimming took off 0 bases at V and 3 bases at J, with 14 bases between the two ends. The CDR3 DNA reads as TGTGCCATCAGTGAGTCGATCCGGGTTCGGGACACTGAAGCTTTCTTT. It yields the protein CAISESIRVRDTEAFF.

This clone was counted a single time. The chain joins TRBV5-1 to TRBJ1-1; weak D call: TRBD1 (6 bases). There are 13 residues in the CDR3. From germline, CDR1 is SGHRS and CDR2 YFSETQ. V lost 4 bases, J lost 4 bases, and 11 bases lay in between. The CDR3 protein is CASSIQQGTEAFF. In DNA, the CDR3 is TGCGCCAGCAGCATTCAACAGGGCACTGAAGCTTTCTTT.

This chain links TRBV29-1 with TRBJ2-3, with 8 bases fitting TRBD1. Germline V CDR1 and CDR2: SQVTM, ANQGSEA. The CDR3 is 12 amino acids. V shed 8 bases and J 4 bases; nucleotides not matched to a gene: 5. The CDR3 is CSTDRVPDTQYF. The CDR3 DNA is TGCAGCACGGACAGGGTACCAGATACGCAGTATTTT.

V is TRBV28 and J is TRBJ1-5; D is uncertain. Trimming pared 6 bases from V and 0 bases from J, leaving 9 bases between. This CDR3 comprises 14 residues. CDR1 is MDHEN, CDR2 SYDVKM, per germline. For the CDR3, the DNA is TGTGCCAGCAGCCCGTCTTTTAGCAATCAGCCCCAGCATTTT. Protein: CASSPSFSNQPQHF.

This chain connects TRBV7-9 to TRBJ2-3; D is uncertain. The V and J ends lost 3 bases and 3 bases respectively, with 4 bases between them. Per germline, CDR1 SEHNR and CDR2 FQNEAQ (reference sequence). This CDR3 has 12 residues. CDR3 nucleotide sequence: TGTGCCAGCAGCTTCCGGACAGATACGCAGTATTTT. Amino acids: CASSFRTDTQYF.

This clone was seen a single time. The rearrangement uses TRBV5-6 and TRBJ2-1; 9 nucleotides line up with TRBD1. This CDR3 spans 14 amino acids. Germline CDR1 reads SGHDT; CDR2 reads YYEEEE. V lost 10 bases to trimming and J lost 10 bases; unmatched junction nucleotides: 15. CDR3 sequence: CAGSTGGVQWEQFF. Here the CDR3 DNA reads TGTGCCGGTTCGACAGGGGGAGTACAATGGGAGCAGTTCTTC.

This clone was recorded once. The CDR3: CASSIDRGLREQYF. CDR3 DNA: TGTGCCAGCAGCATAGACAGGGGGCTAAGGGAGCAGTACTTC. The chain links TRBV6-1 to TRBJ2-7; 10 bases are shared with TRBD1. This CDR3 has 14 amino acids. CDR1 is MNHNS and CDR2 is SASEGT in the germline V gene. Germline trimming cut 6 bases from V and 7 bases from J; bases unmatched to any gene: 9.

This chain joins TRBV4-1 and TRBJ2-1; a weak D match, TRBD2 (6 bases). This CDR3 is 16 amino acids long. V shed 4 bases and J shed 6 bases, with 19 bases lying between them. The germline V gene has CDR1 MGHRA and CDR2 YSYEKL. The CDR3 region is CASSPLEGINGNEQFF. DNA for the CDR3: TGCGCCAGCAGCCCCTTGGAGGGAATCAATGGCAATGAGCAGTTCTTC.

The CDR3 reads CASSEEGVLGGYTF. The CDR3 DNA reads TGTGCCAGCAGTGAAGAAGGGGTTCTAGGAGGCTACACCTTC. V is TRBV2 and J is TRBJ1-2, with a possible D match to TRBD1 (5 bases). The CDR3 consists of 14 residues. Germline V gene sequence: CDR1 SNHLY, CDR2 FYNNEI. V lost 1 base and J lost 8, with 14 bases in between.

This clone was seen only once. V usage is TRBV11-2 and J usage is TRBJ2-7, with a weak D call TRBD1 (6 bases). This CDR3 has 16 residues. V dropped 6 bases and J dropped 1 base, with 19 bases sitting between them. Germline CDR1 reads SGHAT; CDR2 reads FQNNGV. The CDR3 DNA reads TGTGCCAGCAGACCTTGGGGACAACAGAAGTCCTACGAGCAGTACTTC. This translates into CASRPWGQQKSYEQYF.

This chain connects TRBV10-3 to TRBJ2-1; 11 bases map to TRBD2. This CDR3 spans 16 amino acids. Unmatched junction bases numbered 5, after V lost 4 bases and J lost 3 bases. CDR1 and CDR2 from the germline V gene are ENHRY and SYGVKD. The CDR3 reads CAISVLAGGNYNEQFF. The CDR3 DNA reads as TGTGCCATCAGTGTATTAGCGGGAGGGAACTACAATGAGCAGTTCTTC.

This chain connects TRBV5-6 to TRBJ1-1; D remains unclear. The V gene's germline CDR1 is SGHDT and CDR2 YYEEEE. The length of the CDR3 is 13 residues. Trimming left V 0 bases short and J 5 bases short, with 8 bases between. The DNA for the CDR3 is TGTGCCAGCAGCTTGGCGGGTAGGACTGAAGCTTTCTTT. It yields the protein CASSLAGRTEAFF.